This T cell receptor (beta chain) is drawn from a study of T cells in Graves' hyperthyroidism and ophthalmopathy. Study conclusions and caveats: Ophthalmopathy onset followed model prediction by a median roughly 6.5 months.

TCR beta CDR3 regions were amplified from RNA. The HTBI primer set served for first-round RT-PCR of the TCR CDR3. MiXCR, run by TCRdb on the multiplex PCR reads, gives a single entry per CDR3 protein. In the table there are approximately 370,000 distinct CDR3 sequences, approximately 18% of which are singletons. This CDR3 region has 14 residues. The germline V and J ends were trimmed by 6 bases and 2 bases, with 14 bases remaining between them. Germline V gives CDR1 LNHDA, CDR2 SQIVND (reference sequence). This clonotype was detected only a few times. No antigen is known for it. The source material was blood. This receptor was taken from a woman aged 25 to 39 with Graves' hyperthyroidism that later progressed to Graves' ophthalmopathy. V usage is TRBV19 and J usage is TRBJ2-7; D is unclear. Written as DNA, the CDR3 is TGTGCCAGTAGCCCTGGACGGACCACCTACGAGCAGTACTTC. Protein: CASSPGRTTYEQYF.